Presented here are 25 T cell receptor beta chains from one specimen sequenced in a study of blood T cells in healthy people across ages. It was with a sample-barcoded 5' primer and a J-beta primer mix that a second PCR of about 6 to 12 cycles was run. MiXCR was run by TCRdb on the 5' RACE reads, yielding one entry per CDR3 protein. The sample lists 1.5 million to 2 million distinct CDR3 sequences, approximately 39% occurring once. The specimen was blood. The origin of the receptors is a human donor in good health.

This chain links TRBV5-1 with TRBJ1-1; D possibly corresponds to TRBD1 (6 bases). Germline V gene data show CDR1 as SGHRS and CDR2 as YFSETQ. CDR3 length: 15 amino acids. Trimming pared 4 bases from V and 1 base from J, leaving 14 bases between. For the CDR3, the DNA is TGCGCCAGCAGCCTACTGACAGGTCAGAACACTGAAGCTTTCTTT. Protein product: CASSLLTGQNTEAFF.

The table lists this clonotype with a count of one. The CDR3, as DNA: TGCGCCAGCAGCTTGCACCGACAGGGTAGTTCCAATGAGCAGTACTTC. This gives the protein CASSLHRQGSSNEQYF. The chain recombines TRBV5-1 with TRBJ2-4, with TRBD1 matching 7 bases. This CDR3 has 16 amino acids. Trimming took 1 base from V and 13 from J; bases not matched to a gene: 17. Germline lookup yields CDR1 SGHRS and CDR2 YFSETQ.

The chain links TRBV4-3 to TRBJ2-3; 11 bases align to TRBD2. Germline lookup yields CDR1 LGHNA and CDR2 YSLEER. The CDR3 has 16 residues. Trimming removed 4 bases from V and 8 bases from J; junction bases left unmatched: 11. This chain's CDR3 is CASSRETSGALGTQYF. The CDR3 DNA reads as TGCGCCAGCAGCCGGGAGACTAGCGGGGCACTTGGTACGCAGTATTTT.

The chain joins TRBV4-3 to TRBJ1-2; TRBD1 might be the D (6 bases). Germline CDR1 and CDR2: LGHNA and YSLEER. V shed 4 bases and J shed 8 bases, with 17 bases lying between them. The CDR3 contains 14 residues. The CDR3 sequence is CASSRRQEMLGYTF. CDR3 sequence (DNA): TGCGCCAGCAGCCGGAGACAGGAGATGCTAGGCTACACCTTC.

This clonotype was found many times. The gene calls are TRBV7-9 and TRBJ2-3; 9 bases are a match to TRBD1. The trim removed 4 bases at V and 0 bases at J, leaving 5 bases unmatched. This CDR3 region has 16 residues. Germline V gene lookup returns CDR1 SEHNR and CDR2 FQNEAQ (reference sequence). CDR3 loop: CASSSWDRASTDTQYF. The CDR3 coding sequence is TGTGCCAGCAGCTCATGGGACAGGGCCAGCACAGATACGCAGTATTTT. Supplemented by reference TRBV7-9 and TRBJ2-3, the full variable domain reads DTGVSQNPRHKITKRGQNVTFRCDPISEHNRLYWYRQTLGQGPEFLTYFQNEAQLEKSRLLSDRFSAERPKGSFSTLEIQRTEQGDSAMYLCASSSWDRASTDTQYFGPGTRLTVL.

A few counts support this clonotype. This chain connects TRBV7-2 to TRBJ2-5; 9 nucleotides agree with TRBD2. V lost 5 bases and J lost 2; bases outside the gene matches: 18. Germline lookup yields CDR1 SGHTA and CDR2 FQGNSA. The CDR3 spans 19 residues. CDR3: CASSPIQRAGGDPQETQYF. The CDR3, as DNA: TGTGCCAGCAGCCCCATCCAGCGAGCGGGGGGAGATCCACAAGAGACCCAGTACTTC.

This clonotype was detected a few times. CDR3: CSSGTGANEQFF. The DNA of the CDR3 is TGCAGCTCCGGGACAGGGGCCAATGAGCAGTTCTTC. J is TRBJ2-1 and V is TRBV29-1; 10 bases are a match to TRBD1. With V trimmed by 8 bases and J by 6 bases, 4 bases remained unmatched. This CDR3 region has 12 residues. Germline-derived CDR1 and CDR2 are SQVTM and ANQGSEA.

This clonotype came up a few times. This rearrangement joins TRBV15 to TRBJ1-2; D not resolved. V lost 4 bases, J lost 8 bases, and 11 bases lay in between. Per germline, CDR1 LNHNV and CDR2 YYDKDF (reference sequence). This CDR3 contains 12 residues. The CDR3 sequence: CATSTFTGGYTF. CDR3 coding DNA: TGTGCCACCAGCACCTTTACGGGGGGCTACACCTTC. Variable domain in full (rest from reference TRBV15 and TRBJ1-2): DAMVIQNPRYQVTQFGKPVTLSCSQTLNHNVMYWYQQKSSQAPKLLFHYYDKDFNNEADTPDNFQSRRPNTSFCFLDIRSPGLGDTAMYLCATSTFTGGYTFGSGTRLTVV.

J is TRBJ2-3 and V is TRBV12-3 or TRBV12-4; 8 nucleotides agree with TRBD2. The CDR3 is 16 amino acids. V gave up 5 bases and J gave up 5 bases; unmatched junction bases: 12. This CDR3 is CASSPEERGPGDTQYF. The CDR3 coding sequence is TGTGCCAGCAGTCCCGAGGAGCGGGGGCCGGGAGATACGCAGTATTTT.

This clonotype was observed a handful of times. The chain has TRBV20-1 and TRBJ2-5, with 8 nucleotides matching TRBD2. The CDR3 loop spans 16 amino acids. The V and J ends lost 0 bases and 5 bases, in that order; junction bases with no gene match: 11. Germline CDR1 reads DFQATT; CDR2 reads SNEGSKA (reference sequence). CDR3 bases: TGCAGTGCTAGAGATACATTAGCGGGGAAGATGGAGACCCAGTACTTC. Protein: CSARDTLAGKMETQYF.

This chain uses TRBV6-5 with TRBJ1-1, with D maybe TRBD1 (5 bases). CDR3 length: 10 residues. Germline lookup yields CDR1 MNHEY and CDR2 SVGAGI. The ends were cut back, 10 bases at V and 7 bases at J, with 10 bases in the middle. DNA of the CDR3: TGTGCCACCCGACAGAATGAAGCTTTCTTT. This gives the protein CATRQNEAFF.

The CDR3 DNA reads as TGTGCCAGCACCCCAGGGGGTTTTGCCTACGAGCAGTACTTC. This sequence encodes CASTPGGFAYEQYF. The chain carries TRBV7-2 and TRBJ2-7; 7 nucleotides line up with TRBD1. The CDR3 is made up of 14 amino acids. V trimming: 7 bases; J trimming: 2 bases; junction bases outside the gene matches: 8. Looked up from germline, CDR1 is SGHTA and CDR2 is FQGNSA.

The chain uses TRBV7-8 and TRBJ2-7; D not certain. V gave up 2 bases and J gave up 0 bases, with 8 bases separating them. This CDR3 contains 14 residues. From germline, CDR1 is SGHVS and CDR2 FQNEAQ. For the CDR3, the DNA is TGTGCCAGCAGCTTATATAAGGGCTCCTACGAGCAGTACTTC. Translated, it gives CASSLYKGSYEQYF.

CDR3 amino acids: CASSLAGGGGGGYEQYF. CDR3 in DNA: TGCGCCAGCAGCTTGGCCGGCGGGGGCGGAGGCGGCTACGAGCAGTACTTC. The V call is TRBV5-1, the J call TRBJ2-7; perhaps TRBD2 as D (7 bases). The CDR3 runs 17 residues. Germline CDR1 reads SGHRS; CDR2 reads YFSETQ. V was pared by 0 bases and J by 3 bases, with 19 bases between.

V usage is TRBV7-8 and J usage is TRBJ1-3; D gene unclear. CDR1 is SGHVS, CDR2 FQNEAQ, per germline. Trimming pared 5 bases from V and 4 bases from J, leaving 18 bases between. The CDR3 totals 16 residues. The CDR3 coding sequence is TGTGCCAGCAGCCGAGCAAATAGACTGGGAGGAAACACCATATATTTT. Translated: CASSRANRLGGNTIYF.

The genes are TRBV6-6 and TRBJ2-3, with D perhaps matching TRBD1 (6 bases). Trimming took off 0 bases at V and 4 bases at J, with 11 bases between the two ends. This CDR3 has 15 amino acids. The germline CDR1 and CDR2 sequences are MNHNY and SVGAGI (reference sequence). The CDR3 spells CASSYSIRTADTQYF. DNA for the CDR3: TGTGCCAGCAGTTACTCGATCAGGACAGCAGATACGCAGTATTTT.

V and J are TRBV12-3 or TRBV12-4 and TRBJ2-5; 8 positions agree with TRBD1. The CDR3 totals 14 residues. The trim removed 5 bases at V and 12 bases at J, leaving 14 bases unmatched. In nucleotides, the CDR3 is TGTGCCAGCAGTCCCGGTGTCACAGGGGGTAGAAAGTACTTC. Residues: CASSPGVTGGRKYF.

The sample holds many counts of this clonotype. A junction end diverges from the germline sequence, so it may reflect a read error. Here the CDR3 reads CASSLLAGPYNEQFF. The CDR3 bases are TGCGCCAGCAGCTTGTTGGCGGGGCCGTACAATGAGCAGTTCTTC. V and J are TRBV7-3 and TRBJ2-1; perhaps TRBD2 as D (6 bases). The CDR3 is 15 amino acids. Looked up from germline, CDR1 is SGHTA and CDR2 is FQGTGA.

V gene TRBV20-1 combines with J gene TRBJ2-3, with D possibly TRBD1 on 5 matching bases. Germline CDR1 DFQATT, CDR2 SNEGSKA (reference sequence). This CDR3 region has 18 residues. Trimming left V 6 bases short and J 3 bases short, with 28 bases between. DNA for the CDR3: TGCAGTGCCTGGACACCGAGATGGGCTAGTCTTAATACAGATACGCAGTATTTT. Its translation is CSAWTPRWASLNTDTQYF.

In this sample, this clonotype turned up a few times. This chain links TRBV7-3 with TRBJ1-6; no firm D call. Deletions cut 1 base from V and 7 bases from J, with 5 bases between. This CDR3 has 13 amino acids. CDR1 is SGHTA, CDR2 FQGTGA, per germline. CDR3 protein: CASSLNRNSPLHF. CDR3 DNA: TGTGCCAGCAGCTTAAACAGAAATTCACCCCTCCACTTT.

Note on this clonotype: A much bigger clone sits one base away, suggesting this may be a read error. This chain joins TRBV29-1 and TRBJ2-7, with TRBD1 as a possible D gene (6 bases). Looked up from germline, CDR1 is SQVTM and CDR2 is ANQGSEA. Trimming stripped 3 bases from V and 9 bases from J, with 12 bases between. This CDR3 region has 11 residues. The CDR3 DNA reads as TGCAGCGTTGATGGTATAGGGGGGCAGTACTTC. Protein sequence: CSVDGIGGQYF.

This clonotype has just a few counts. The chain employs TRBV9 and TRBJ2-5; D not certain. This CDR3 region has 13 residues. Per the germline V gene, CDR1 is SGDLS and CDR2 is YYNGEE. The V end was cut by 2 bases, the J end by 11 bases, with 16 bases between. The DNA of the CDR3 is TGTGCCAGCAGCGTGAGACCCGGTTCTGAGCAGTACTTC. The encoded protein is CASSVRPGSEQYF.

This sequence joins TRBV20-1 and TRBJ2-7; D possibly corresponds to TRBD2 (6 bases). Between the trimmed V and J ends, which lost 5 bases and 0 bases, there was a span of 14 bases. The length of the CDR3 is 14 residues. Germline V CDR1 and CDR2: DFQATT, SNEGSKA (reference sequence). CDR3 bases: TGCAGTGCTGAGCCTAGCGATAACTCCTACGAGCAGTACTTC. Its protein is CSAEPSDNSYEQYF.

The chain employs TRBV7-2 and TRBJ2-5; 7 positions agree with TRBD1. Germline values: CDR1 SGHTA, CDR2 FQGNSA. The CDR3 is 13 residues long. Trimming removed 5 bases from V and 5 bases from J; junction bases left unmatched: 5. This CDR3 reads CASSVDRLETQYF. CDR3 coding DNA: TGTGCCAGCAGCGTGGACAGGCTGGAGACCCAGTACTTC.

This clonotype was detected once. CDR3 nucleotides: TGCAGCGTCCGAGGACGGCTCGTGGGTGGCTACACCTTC. Its translation: CSVRGRLVGGYTF. The chain combines TRBV29-1 with TRBJ1-2; D is uncertain. CDR1 SQVTM and CDR2 ANQGSEA come from the germline V gene. Deletions cut 6 bases from V and 7 bases from J, with 18 bases between. This CDR3 contains 13 residues.